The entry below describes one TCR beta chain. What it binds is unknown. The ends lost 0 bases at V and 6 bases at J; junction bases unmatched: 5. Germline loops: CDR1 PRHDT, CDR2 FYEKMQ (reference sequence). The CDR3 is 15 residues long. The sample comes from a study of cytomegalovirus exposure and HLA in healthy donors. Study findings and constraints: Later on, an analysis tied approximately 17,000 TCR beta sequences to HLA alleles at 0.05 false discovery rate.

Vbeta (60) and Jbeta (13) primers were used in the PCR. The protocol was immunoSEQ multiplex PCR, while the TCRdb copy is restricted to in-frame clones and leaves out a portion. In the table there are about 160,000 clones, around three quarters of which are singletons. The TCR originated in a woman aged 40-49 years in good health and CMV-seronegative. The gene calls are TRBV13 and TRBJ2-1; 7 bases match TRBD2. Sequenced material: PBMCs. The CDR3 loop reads CASSLGGASGNEQFF. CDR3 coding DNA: TGTGCCAGCAGCTTAGGTGGGGCTAGCGGCAATGAGCAGTTCTTC.